This is a list of T cell receptor beta chains from one sample in a study of response to subunit inactivated influenza vaccine. TCRdb re-called the RT-PCR reads through MiXCR, storing one row per CDR3 protein. The table shows just under 550,000 distinct CDR3 sequences, with roughly a quarter occurring only once. These data also formed part of another study, on T cells expressing NK-cell markers.

This sample comprised CD4+ T cells sorted from PBMCs, obtained about 13 days after vaccination. The receptors stem from a man between 50 and 59 years old who received an inactivated influenza vaccine. Both conserved end residues are trimmed from each CDR3. The order of the fields is CDR3 length, V gene, CDR3 protein.

16	TRBV6-1	ASTPSPLRAGAADTQY
13	TRBV7-2	ASSLGYRSNQPQH
13	TRBV7-9	ASSFRWKANYGYT
13	TRBV12-3/TRBV12-4	ASSSLDRGNYGYT
12	TRBV18	ASSPNREGTEAF
12	TRBV18	ASSRLAVTGELF
9	TRBV12-5	ASGPYNEQF
13	TRBV6-1	ASGHGGTYNSPLH
13	TRBV11-1	ASSFKLGVNTEAF
10	TRBV20-1	SARTGGDTQY
10	TRBV6-2/TRBV6-3	ASSYGEQPQH
12	TRBV29-1	SVAGGTGRDIQY
13	TRBV7-9	ASSLAWRDTGELF
13	TRBV4-2	ASSLGDRGNTEAF
10	TRBV20-1	SADTPQETQY
12	TRBV10-3	AIRQDTSNYGYT
11	TRBV20-1	SARDLAPGGAF
11	TRBV5-6	ASSDAFGETQY
12	TRBV20-1	SARTTDRDHEQY
11	TRBV20-1	SARKAWEGKLF
16	TRBV15	ATSRGGQAGGGTDTQY
14	TRBV27	ASSSGTSGGSDTQY
9	TRBV20-1	SASAQGGYT